The T cell receptor (beta chain) under discussion was sequenced for a study of T cells after posttransplantation cyclophosphamide (dated by TCRdb to the mid-2010s). Looking at the study overall: Using TRB sequencing, the study followed how the T cell repertoire reconstituted after myeloablative bone marrow transplantation in which posttransplantation cyclophosphamide served as GVHD prophylaxis. Samples from a few dozen PTCy-treated patients and under 20 related bone marrow donors of those patients were subjected to antigen receptor sequencing. Blood from every one of the 30 to 40 PTCy patients who had 1-year posttransplant specimens underwent TRB sequencing. Up to 3 additional blood samples from 2 to 5.2 years after transplant were also TRB-sequenced in 3 patients, as was pretransplant blood from a handful of patients. TRA and TRB clonality were tightly correlated in 9 samples, so subsequent TCR analyses focused on TRB only. Public TRB sequences were compared against a database of over 3,000 sequences linked to responses to pathogens, tumor antigens, self-antigens and alloantigens.

Genomic DNA was the input for TRB sequencing, which was run either with the immunoSEQ assay at survey resolution or with the hsTCRB kit. The authors' pipeline ran thus. The immunoSEQ software was used for initial read processing, and the LymphoSeq R package was used for repertoire analyses. Clonality was calculated as 1 minus normalized Shannon entropy, and the Gini coefficient was also calculated for each TRB dataset. To infer phenotypes in unsorted samples, TRB sequences from sorted subsets of the recipient or donor were mapped onto the unsorted samples of the same recipient. Sourced from immuneACCESS, this table was stored by TCRdb with only in-frame sequences that have V and J called. A share of the clones is absent; for the studies checked, an unresolved V gene accounts for under half, and the remainder has no known explanation. For V, J and clone size, that table is used; D and trimming come from the DNA. This sample is represented by 30,000 or so clones; around nine tenths of them were singletons. The ten largest clones add up to around 0.26% of the sample.

V was cut back by 7 bases and J by 4 bases, leaving a gap of 13 bases between them. Measured from the cysteine to the phenylalanine, the CDR3 is 14 residues long. Only the CDR3 part of the read is kept: 42 bases, read in frame from the first base. Looking up the germline V gene yields CDR1 SNHLY and CDR2 FYNNEI. Viable CD3+CD4+ or CD3+CD8+ cells that were CCR7+CD45RA+CD45RO-CD95-CD27+CD28+ were classified as naive T cells. On the day of marrow donation, related bone marrow donors gave peripheral blood samples. Peripheral blood and bone marrow mononuclear cells were isolated by Ficoll-Hypaque density centrifugation and were cryopreserved. CD4+ and CD8+ T cells, including naive and memory subsets, were sorted by FACS on a FACSAria II. The paper's findings and limits, for the study overall: The TRB repertoires of T cells infiltrating skin or GI tract showed only limited overlap with the TRB repertoires of T cells in blood. Across 45 patients, TRB clonality was highly associated with recipient CMV seropositivity and CMV reactivation, and PTCy diversity was similar to diversity in CNI/methotrexate controls. Donor-recipient similarity was low at 1-2 months but rose over the first year, and later blood repertoires were often dominated by donor CD8+ memory clones.

A remark on this clone: What this receptor recognizes is not known. Base quality data are lacking; no much larger clone is found one base away.

The chain is assembled from TRBV2 and TRBJ1-4; the D segment could be TRBD1, given 5 matching bases. The specimen sequenced was naive CD4+ T cells sorted from PBMCs. The clonotype was recovered from a woman in her sixties in good health, CMV-negative, and a related stem cell transplant donor. The CDR3: CASKIDSYNEKLFF. The nucleotide sequence reads as follows: TGTGCCAGCAAAATAGACAGCTATAATGAAAAACTGTTTTTT.